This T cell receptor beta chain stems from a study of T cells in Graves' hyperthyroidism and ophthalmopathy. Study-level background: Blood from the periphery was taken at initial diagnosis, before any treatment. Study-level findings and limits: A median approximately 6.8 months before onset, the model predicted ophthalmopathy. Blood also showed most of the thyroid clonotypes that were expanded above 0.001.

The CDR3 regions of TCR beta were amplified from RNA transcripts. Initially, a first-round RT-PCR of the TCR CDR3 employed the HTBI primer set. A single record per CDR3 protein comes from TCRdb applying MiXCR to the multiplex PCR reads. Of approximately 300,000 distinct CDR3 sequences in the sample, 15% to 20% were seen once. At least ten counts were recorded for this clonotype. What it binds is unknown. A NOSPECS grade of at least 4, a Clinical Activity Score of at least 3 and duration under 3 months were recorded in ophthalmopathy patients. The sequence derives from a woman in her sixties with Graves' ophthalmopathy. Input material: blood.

The CDR3 DNA follows: TGTGCCAGCAGTTTAAATGGGATGAACACTGAAGCTTTCTTT. This translates into CASSLNGMNTEAFF. J is TRBJ1-1 and V is TRBV27; D unclear. Trimming removed 2 bases at V and 0 bases at J, with 7 bases between. Germline V gives CDR1 MNHEY, CDR2 SMNVEV (reference sequence). The length of the CDR3 is 14 residues.